This section outlines one TCR beta chain sequence together with its context. Its antigen is currently unknown. At a deep level, the assay was run. As handled by the study authors: From ImmunoSEQ came sequences covering only the junction and carrying no quality scores, so filtering differed. Measured with immunoSEQ multiplex PCR; TCRdb has only the in-frame clones, and not every one. That table is the source of V, J and clone size, and D and trimming were worked out from the DNA. Among fewer than 700,000 clones listed, around 96% were seen once. The data are from a study of shared clonotypes between healthy human individuals. About the study: The cohort comprised a couple of women and a few men. Their ages spanned 18 to 49 years. Findings of the study overall: The study found lower generation probabilities in non-shared clonotypes than in those shared by all four donors.

This CDR3 spans 14 amino acids. V was clipped by 2 bases and J by 2 bases, with 11 bases between them. The germline V gene has CDR1 SGHDT and CDR2 YYEEEE. Naive CD8 populations comprised CD45RO-negative cells positively selected for CCR7, excluding terminally differentiated effector memory CD45RA+ cells. This chain uses TRBV5-6 with TRBJ2-7; D is possibly TRBD1 (5 bases). Specimen: naive CD8+ T cells sorted from blood. The sequence came from a woman aged 30 to 39 in good health. The CDR3: CASSFWGSTYEQYF. The CDR3 region has the DNA TGTGCCAGCAGCTTTTGGGGCTCAACCTACGAGCAGTACTTC. Looking up the rest from reference TRBV5-6 and TRBJ2-7 gives the full variable domain: DAGVTQSPTHLIKTRGQQVTLRCSPKSGHDTVSWYQQALGQGPQFIFQYYEEEERQRGNFPDRFSGHQFPNYSSELNVNALLLGDSALYLCASSFWGSTYEQYFGPGTRLTVT.